This entry lists 19 T cell receptor beta chains sequenced from one sample in a study of PD-L1 blockade in urothelial cancer. Assay used: immunoSEQ multiplex PCR; TCRdb lists only in-frame clones, some missing. This sample has around 110,000 clones; 80% to 90% occur once, and the top ten carry more than 1.5%. Specified time point: peripheral blood 6 weeks after treatment start. The material was PBMCs, obtained around atezolizumab (anti-PD-L1) treatment. Receptors were obtained from a man aged 55 to 70 with urothelial cancer.

DNA of the CDR3: TGCGCCAGCAGGTCCCCGCGGGTAGCGGGAGTAGGCGCAGATACGCAGTATTTT. This codes for CASRSPRVAGVGADTQYF. The chain recombines TRBV5-1 with TRBJ2-3; 9 bases are shared with TRBD2. The germline V gene has CDR1 SGHRS and CDR2 YFSETQ. V dropped 5 bases and J dropped 4; count of bases not matched to a gene: 17. The length of the CDR3 is 18 residues.

This chain joins TRBV5-4 and TRBJ1-1; possibly TRBD1 for D (6 bases). The ends were cut back, 0 bases at V and 5 bases at J, with 11 bases in the middle. CDR3 length: 14 residues. Germline values: CDR1 SGHNT, CDR2 YYREEE (reference sequence). The CDR3 sequence: CASSLEQGRTEAFF. The CDR3 DNA sequence: TGTGCCAGCAGCTTGGAACAGGGTAGAACTGAAGCTTTCTTT.

The CDR3: CASSLHGQNTGELFF. The CDR3 DNA reads TGTGCCAGCAGCCTCCATGGGCAGAACACCGGGGAGCTGTTTTTT. This chain connects TRBV7-2 to TRBJ2-2; D is unclear. The germline CDR1 and CDR2 sequences are SGHTA and FQGNSA. The CDR3 is 15 residues long. Trimming stripped 5 bases from V and 1 base from J, with 11 bases between.

The rearrangement joins TRBV11-3 to TRBJ1-1, with D perhaps TRBD1 (6 bases). The CDR3 spans 13 residues. Trimming stripped 0 bases from V and 8 bases from J, with 10 bases between. Germline lookup yields CDR1 SGHNT and CDR2 YENEEA. Here the CDR3 DNA reads TGTGCCAGCAGCTTAGAAAGCCAGGGGGAAGCTTTCTTT. It codes for CASSLESQGEAFF. The complete variable domain, with remaining parts taken from reference TRBV11-3 and TRBJ1-1, reads EAGVVQSPRYKIIEKKQPVAFWCNPISGHNTLYWYLQNLGQGPELLIRYENEEAVDDSQLPKDRFSAERLKGVDSTLKIQPAELGDSAVYLCASSLESQGEAFFGQGTRLTVV.

The chain carries TRBV27 and TRBJ2-7, with TRBD2 identical over 9 bases. With 3 bases clipped from V and 4 bases from J, the junction kept 7 bases outside the gene matches. Germline V gene sequence: CDR1 MNHEY, CDR2 SMNVEV (reference sequence). CDR3 length: 15 residues. The CDR3, as DNA: TGTGCCAGCAGTTTCTCGGCTAGCGGGGCATACGAGCAGTACTTC. The encoded protein is CASSFSASGAYEQYF.

The chain combines TRBV28 with TRBJ1-2, with 8 bases identical to TRBD1. The CDR3 loop spans 12 amino acids. Germline CDR1 is MDHEN and CDR2 is SYDVKM. V lost 7 bases and J lost 6; bases outside the gene matches: 4. CDR3 amino acids: CASIADRDGYTF. The CDR3 DNA reads as TGTGCCAGCATCGCGGACAGGGATGGCTACACCTTC.

The J gene is TRBJ2-5, the V gene TRBV6-1; TRBD2 is a possible D gene (6 bases). Between the trimmed V and J ends, which lost 1 base and 7 bases, there was a span of 16 bases. CDR1 and CDR2 (germline): MNHNS, SASEGT. The length of the CDR3 is 15 residues. The CDR3 nucleotides read TGTGCCAGCAGTGAAGTGGTAGGGACTCATGGGACCCAGTACTTC. It encodes CASSEVVGTHGTQYF.

CDR3 residues: CASSPLSNIYEQYF. For the CDR3, the DNA is TGCGCCAGCAGCCCCTTGTCAAACATCTACGAGCAGTACTTC. The rearrangement joins TRBV5-1 to TRBJ2-7; no clear D gene. Germline loops: CDR1 SGHRS, CDR2 YFSETQ. CDR3 length: 14 amino acids. Trimming shortened V by 4 bases and J by 3 bases, and 14 bases separated the two germline ends.

This clone was recorded a few times. The chain has TRBV28 and TRBJ1-3, with a possible D match to TRBD1 (5 bases). The CDR3 runs 15 residues. CDR1 and CDR2 (germline): MDHEN, SYDVKM. V was shortened by 6 bases and J by 4 bases, with 16 bases between the two germline ends. This CDR3 reads CASRPGWASGNTIYF. CDR3 nucleotides: TGTGCCAGCAGGCCAGGGTGGGCGTCCGGAAACACCATATATTTT.

The rearrangement uses TRBV25-1 and TRBJ2-7, with D possibly matching TRBD1 (5 bases). V shed 5 bases and J shed 3 bases, with 11 bases lying between them. CDR1 and CDR2 from the germline V gene are MGHDK and SYGVNS. CDR3 length: 13 amino acids. CDR3 coding DNA: TGTGCCAGCAGTCCTTCCCAGGGCTACGAGCAGTACTTC. It yields the protein CASSPSQGYEQYF.

The chain has TRBV13 and TRBJ1-1; 8 positions agree with TRBD1. Per the germline V gene, CDR1 is PRHDT and CDR2 is FYEKMQ (reference sequence). V lost 1 base and J lost 7; bases outside the gene matches: 11. The CDR3 spans 16 residues. The DNA of the CDR3 is TGTGCCAGCAGCTTAGCCATTAGGACAGGGAAGGTTGAAGCTTTCTTT. It encodes CASSLAIRTGKVEAFF.

J is TRBJ2-5 and V is TRBV29-1; the D gene is possibly TRBD2 (5 bases). The CDR3 runs to 12 residues. V lost 4 bases, J lost 5 bases, and 11 bases lay in between. CDR1 and CDR2 (germline): SQVTM, ANQGSEA. The CDR3 nucleotides read TGCAGCGTTGGCCGATCGGGGGAGACCCAGTACTTC. Translation: CSVGRSGETQYF.

This chain links TRBV19 with TRBJ2-5; D may be TRBD2 (6 bases). Germline-derived CDR1 and CDR2 are LNHDA and SQIVND (reference sequence). The CDR3 runs to 16 residues. V lost 5 bases, J lost 7 bases, and 23 bases lay in between. As DNA, the CDR3 is TGTGCCAGTAGTTCAACACCCGGGACTGCCGACGGGACCCAGTACTTC. Its protein is CASSSTPGTADGTQYF.

This clone was seen only a few times. The V gene is TRBV11-3, the J gene TRBJ1-2, with D uncertain. Looked up from germline, CDR1 is SGHNT and CDR2 is YENEEA. The CDR3 is 13 amino acids. Trimming left V 0 bases short and J 6 bases short, with 8 bases between. CDR3 sequence: CASSLDEIDGYTF. CDR3 DNA: TGTGCCAGCAGCTTAGATGAGATCGATGGCTACACCTTC.

This chain connects TRBV11-2 to TRBJ1-2, with a weak D call TRBD1 (6 bases). V lost 0 bases and J 8 bases, leaving 13 bases between the germline ends. The CDR3 extends over 14 amino acids. Germline-derived CDR1 and CDR2 are SGHAT and FQNNGV. The CDR3 coding sequence is TGTGCCAGCAGCTTAGATCAGGGGCAAAGAGGCTACACCTTC. Translating gives CASSLDQGQRGYTF.

The CDR3, as DNA: TGTGCCAGCAGCAAAGTAATCCCCGACAGGACCTCTGGAAACACCATATATTTT. It encodes CASSKVIPDRTSGNTIYF. The chain carries TRBV21-1 and TRBJ1-3; the D call in the table, TRBD1, was not verified against the DNA. TRBV21-1 is a recognized pseudogene. This CDR3 has 18 residues.

The rearrangement uses TRBV11-3 and TRBJ1-5; D possibly corresponds to TRBD1 (6 bases). Germline CDR1 is SGHNT and CDR2 is YENEEA. This CDR3 spans 15 amino acids. V lost 1 base to trimming and J lost 2 bases, with 9 bases between them. The CDR3 reads CASSLVPGGNQPQHF. The CDR3, as DNA: TGTGCCAGCAGCTTAGTCCCAGGGGGCAATCAGCCCCAGCATTTT.

The chain links TRBV7-9 to TRBJ2-1, with 12 positions matching TRBD2. The V gene end was trimmed by 3 bases and the J gene end by 2 bases; junction bases not matched to a gene: 11. This CDR3 is built from 19 residues. The germline CDR1 and CDR2 sequences are SEHNR and FQNEAQ (reference sequence). In DNA form, the CDR3 reads TGTGCCAGCAGCTTTCTAGCGGGGGGGCCTCGGGGGACCTACAATGAGCAGTTCTTC. Amino acid sequence: CASSFLAGGPRGTYNEQFF.

V and J are TRBV6-5 and TRBJ2-3, with TRBD2 matching 9 bases. CDR3 size: 15 residues. Germline-derived CDR1 and CDR2 are MNHEY and SVGAGI. V lost 0 bases to trimming and J lost 4 bases; unmatched junction nucleotides: 2. The CDR3 loop is CASSYSAGGSDTQYF. The CDR3 DNA follows: TGTGCCAGCAGTTACTCTGCGGGAGGGTCAGATACGCAGTATTTT.